These 7 T cell receptor beta chains were sequenced from one sample in a study of spatial heterogeneity in lung cancer. Study-level points and caveats: Tracking of tumor mutation counts was seen in expanded intratumoral alpha and beta TCR counts.

MiXCR, run by TCRdb on the 5' RACE reads, gives a single entry per CDR3 protein. Of 2,500 to 3,000 distinct CDR3 sequences in the sample, roughly 6.7% were seen once. The time point denotes: sample taken at primary tumor resection. The antigens of these receptors remain unknown. The starting material was lung tumor tissue, obtained at surgery. The receptors come from a male donor with early-stage non-small cell lung cancer.

Judged by abundance, this clonotype is medium-sized (0.01 to 0.1%). In a library made to pick up alpha chains, this beta chain is a stray read with a size that means little. The rearrangement uses TRBV6-5 and TRBJ1-6; no clear D. The CDR3 runs to 13 residues. Germline V gene lookup returns CDR1 MNHEY and CDR2 SVGAGI. The V and J ends lost 5 bases and 9 bases respectively, with 11 bases between them. The CDR3 sequence: CASSQGNSSPLHF. In nucleotides, the CDR3 is TGTGCCAGCAGTCAAGGCAACAGTTCACCCCTCCACTTT.

By share, this clonotype counts as medium-sized. This beta chain represents an off-target read in a library built for alpha chains; its size is of limited meaning. This CDR3 is CATTRTQNQPQHF. CDR3 bases: TGTGCCACGACGCGGACGCAAAATCAGCCCCAGCATTTT. The V call is TRBV28, the J call TRBJ1-5, with D unclear. The CDR3 is 13 amino acids. Between the trimmed V and J ends, which lost 10 bases and 4 bases, there was a span of 14 bases. Germline V gene lookup returns CDR1 MDHEN and CDR2 SYDVKM.

Relative to its sample, this clonotype is medium-sized. This beta chain is a stray sequence in a library constructed for alpha chains; its clone size is not meaningful. This chain links TRBV7-2 with TRBJ2-3; D unclear. CDR3 length equals 15 residues. Germline assignment: CDR1 SGHTA and CDR2 FQGNSA. The V end lost 4 bases, the J end lost 0 bases, and 11 bases lay between the germline ends. Here the CDR3 reads CASSWRFASTDTQYF. The CDR3 DNA follows: TGTGCCAGCAGCTGGCGTTTCGCTAGCACAGATACGCAGTATTTT.

This clonotype is medium-sized within its sample. Because this beta chain is a stray read in a library intended to capture alpha chains, its abundance should not be given much weight. V is TRBV12-3 or TRBV12-4 and J is TRBJ2-2; D is possibly TRBD1 or TRBD2 (6 bases each). This CDR3 is built from 14 residues. V gave up 10 bases and J gave up 5 bases, with 17 bases separating them. CDR3 bases: TGTGCCACCCGTGGAGGGGGGCCGACCGGGGAGCTGTTTTTT. This sequence encodes CATRGGGPTGELFF.

This clonotype is labeled medium-sized. Little can be read into the size of this beta chain, an off-target read in a library designed for alpha chains. The chain recombines TRBV7-9 with TRBJ2-7, with TRBD2 matching 11 bases. This CDR3 contains 16 residues. Germline CDR1 is SEHNR and CDR2 is FQNEAQ (reference sequence). Losses at the gene ends were 3 bases for V and 0 bases for J; bases not matched to a gene: 4. CDR3 sequence: CASSFPTSGSSYEQYF. The CDR3 DNA is TGTGCCAGCAGCTTCCCTACTAGCGGGAGCTCCTACGAGCAGTACTTC.

In the case of this clonotype: This beta chain is off target for a library built for alpha chains, so its abundance means little. The chain links TRBV10-2 to TRBJ2-3; 7 bases line up with TRBD1. This CDR3 contains 14 residues. Germline loops: CDR1 WSHSY, CDR2 SAAADI. The V and J ends lost 6 bases and 2 bases, in that order; junction bases with no gene match: 5. The CDR3 is CASRLTGNTDTQYF. Written as DNA, the CDR3 is TGCGCCAGCAGGCTGACAGGGAACACAGATACGCAGTATTTT.

By its share, this clonotype is medium-sized. Within a library made for alpha chains, this beta chain is off target, and its count is uninformative. This chain uses TRBV6-5 with TRBJ2-1, with 12 positions matching TRBD2. With V trimmed by 6 bases and J by 6 bases, 15 bases remained unmatched. In germline, CDR1 is MNHEY, CDR2 SVGAGI. This CDR3 region has 18 residues. CDR3 DNA: TGTGCCAGCAGCCATCGACTAAGTCCTAGCGGGAGGGCCAATGAGCAGTTCTTC. Translating gives CASSHRLSPSGRANEQFF.